The 9 T cell receptor beta chains in this list originate from one sample, sequenced in a study of shared clonotypes between healthy human individuals. Measured with immunoSEQ multiplex PCR; TCRdb has only the in-frame clones, and not every one. The sample has roughly 2.2 million clones; 90% to 95% are singletons. The sample taken for sequencing was naive CD4+ T cells from PBMCs. Subset noted: CD45RA+ positively selected. The receptors were sampled from a man younger than 35 in good health. Some clones in this sample may be carry-over from other donors' samples.

The chain employs TRBV28 and TRBJ2-7; 7 bases are a match to TRBD2. The V and J ends lost 6 bases and 3 bases, in that order; junction bases with no gene match: 11. CDR3 length: 15 amino acids. Germline loops: CDR1 MDHEN, CDR2 SYDVKM. CDR3 in amino acids: CASRRSPGLSYEQYF. The CDR3 bases are TGTGCCAGCAGACGATCCCCGGGACTAAGCTACGAGCAGTACTTC.

J is TRBJ2-7 and V is TRBV7-2, with 8 bases fitting TRBD1. V lost 1 base to trimming and J lost 5 bases; unmatched junction nucleotides: 10. CDR3 size: 16 residues. Germline-derived CDR1 and CDR2 are SGHTA and FQGNSA. The CDR3 coding sequence is TGTGCCAGCAGCTTAGTGAAATGGGCAGGGGGCAACGAGCAGTACTTC. This encodes CASSLVKWAGGNEQYF.

The chain employs TRBV5-5 and TRBJ1-2; D remains unclear. Trimming took 4 bases from V and 0 from J, leaving 13 bases between them. The CDR3 contains 15 residues. Germline values: CDR1 SGHKS, CDR2 YYEKEE (reference sequence). CDR3 in amino acids: CASSTLPEANYGYTF. As DNA, the CDR3 is TGTGCCAGCAGCACATTGCCAGAAGCTAACTATGGCTACACCTTC.

The rearrangement links TRBV5-5 to TRBJ2-7; tentative D call: TRBD1 (6 bases). Deletions cut 4 bases from V and 3 bases from J, with 17 bases between. Germline values: CDR1 SGHKS, CDR2 YYEKEE (reference sequence). This CDR3 is 15 amino acids long. CDR3 in DNA: TGTGCCAGCAGCCCTGGACAGCCTCCCCTCTACGAGCAGTACTTC. Amino acids: CASSPGQPPLYEQYF.

CDR3 bases: TGTGCCAGCAGCGCCGACCCTTATAGGTCAGATACGCAGTATTTT. Translation gives CASSADPYRSDTQYF. The rearrangement links TRBV9 to TRBJ2-3; D is uncertain. The CDR3 consists of 15 residues. The V end was cut by 3 bases, the J end by 4 bases, with 15 bases between. CDR1 is SGDLS, CDR2 YYNGEE, per germline.

The rearrangement links TRBV6-6 to TRBJ1-2; the match to TRBD1 covers 10 bases. CDR1 is MNHNY and CDR2 is SVGAGI in the germline V gene (reference sequence). This CDR3 is 15 amino acids long. V was clipped by 5 bases and J by 5 bases; unmatched bases: 8. The CDR3: CASSQTGGASYGYTF. The DNA of the CDR3 is TGTGCCAGCAGTCAGACAGGGGGCGCTTCGTATGGCTACACCTTC.

Written as DNA, the CDR3 is TGTGCCAGCAGCCTTATAGCGGGGGGGGAGACCCAGTACTTC. It encodes CASSLIAGGETQYF. The chain couples TRBV7-8 to TRBJ2-5; 11 bases match TRBD2. CDR3 length: 14 residues. Germline V lookup: CDR1 SGHVS, CDR2 FQNEAQ. V trimming: 5 bases; J trimming: 5 bases; junction bases outside the gene matches: 4. Together with reference TRBV7-8 and TRBJ2-5, the CDR3 gives the full variable domain: GAGVSQSPRYKVAKRGQDVALRCDPISGHVSLFWYQQALGQGPEFLTYFQNEAQLDKSGLPSDRFFAERPEGSVSTLKIQRTQQEDSAVYLCASSLIAGGETQYFGPGTRLLVL.

A remark on this clone: The same CDR3 is also encoded by other DNA sequences in this sample. The chain employs TRBV6-5 and TRBJ2-7, with TRBD1 identical over 8 bases. J gave up 0 bases and V 6 bases, and 7 bases lay outside the gene matches. The CDR3 sequence is 15 residues long. Germline V gives CDR1 MNHEY, CDR2 SVGAGI. DNA of the CDR3: TGTGCCAGCAGCTCAGGGGGCCCGAGCTCCTACGAGCAGTACTTC. Its translation: CASSSGGPSSYEQYF.

Remarks on this clone: The same CDR3 also results from other DNA sequences found in this sample. The CDR3, as DNA: TGCGCCAGCAGCTCTTCGGGAAAAGAGACCCAGTACTTC. Its translation is CASSSSGKETQYF. The J gene is TRBJ2-5, the V gene TRBV5-1, with a tentative D call TRBD2 (5 bases). CDR3 size: 13 residues. CDR1 and CDR2 (germline): SGHRS, YFSETQ. V was trimmed by 3 bases and J by 3 bases, leaving 9 bases between them.